This is a list of T cell receptor beta chains from one sample in a study of blood T cells in healthy people across ages. From the 5' RACE reads, TCRdb called clonotypes with MiXCR, one entry per CDR3 protein. This table has 600,000 to 850,000 distinct CDR3 sequences, approximately 25% appearing once. These same records also appear under a second study, on T cells of mothers and their children.

What was sequenced was blood. These receptors were obtained from a boy aged 5-17 years in good health. Each CDR3 is given with its conserved first and last residue. D genes are given only for firm matches. Clone size appears in some rows only: once, few, many, or a class for an expanded clone.

j_call v_call clone_size d_call cdr3_nt cdr3_aa
TRBJ2-3 TRBV6-1 - - TGTGCCAGCAGGCCCAGTGGGGGGTTCACAGATACGCAGTATTTT CASRPSGGFTDTQYF
TRBJ2-1 TRBV7-2 - - TGTGCCAGCATGGCACCGGGACCACCACCCAAGGGGCAGTTCTTC CASMAPGPPPKGQFF
TRBJ2-3 TRBV20-1 - TRBD2 TGCAGTGCTAGAGATAGCGGGGAAAGCACAGATACGCAGTATTTT CSARDSGESTDTQYF
TRBJ2-1 TRBV29-1 - - TGCAGCGTTGAAGAATGGGTAGCGAATGAGCAGTTCTTC CSVEEWVANEQFF
TRBJ1-5 TRBV5-1 - - TGCGCCAGCAGCCCCAGGACAGACCCCTATAGCAATCAGCCCCAGCATTTT CASSPRTDPYSNQPQHF
TRBJ2-2 TRBV7-9 few - TGTGCCAGCAGCTTAATACAGGGGAACACCGGGGAGCTGTTTTTT CASSLIQGNTGELFF
TRBJ1-1 TRBV12-3/TRBV12-4 few TRBD1 TGTGCCAGCAGGTCGAGGACAGGCCCGAACACTGAAGCTTTCTTT CASRSRTGPNTEAFF
TRBJ2-1 TRBV29-1 many TRBD2 TGCAGCGTCCCCGGGGGGTGGGGCAATGAGCAGTTCTTC CSVPGGWGNEQFF
TRBJ2-7 TRBV20-1 - TRBD2 TGCAGTGCTAGAGACGGGACTAGCACGGACGAGCAGTACTTC CSARDGTSTDEQYF
TRBJ1-1 TRBV29-1 - - TGCAGCGGCAGGTCCATCATGAACACTGAAGCTTTCTTT CSGRSIMNTEAFF
TRBJ2-1 TRBV12-3/TRBV12-4 few - TGTGCCAGCAGTTTTGGACCATCTGAGTTCTTC CASSFGPSEFF
TRBJ2-1 TRBV7-9 - TRBD2 TGTGCCAGCAGCTTAGCGTTGGGGCCGGGGGGTGAGCAGTTCTTC CASSLALGPGGEQFF
TRBJ2-7 TRBV20-1 - TRBD1 TGCAGTGCTCCGCACATACAGGGGAACGAGCAGTACTTC CSAPHIQGNEQYF
TRBJ2-7 TRBV29-1 - - TGCAGCGTTGAACCGGCAGGGTCCTACGAGCAGTACTTC CSVEPAGSYEQYF
TRBJ2-5 TRBV3-1 - - TGTGCCAGCAGCCTAAGCGCGGCTAGAATTGAGACCCAGTACTTC CASSLSAARIETQYF
TRBJ2-1 TRBV20-1 few TRBD2 TGCAGTGCTAGGGGACTAGCGGGAATTCAGTCCTACAATGAGCAGTTCTTC CSARGLAGIQSYNEQFF
TRBJ2-2 TRBV19 many - TGTGCCAGTAGTCCATCCTCCGGGGAGCTGTTTTTT CASSPSSGELFF
TRBJ1-5 TRBV28 - - TGTGCCAGCAGTCCCGCCGGGACGGAGGGACAGCCCCAGCATTTT CASSPAGTEGQPQHF
TRBJ2-3 TRBV6-1 - - TGTGCCAGCAGTGACCAACCCCCCAACACAGATACGCAGTATTTT CASSDQPPNTDTQYF
TRBJ1-2 TRBV12-3/TRBV12-4 few - TGTGCCAGCACCCTTGGGTTGAACTACACCTTC CASTLGLNYTF
TRBJ2-3 TRBV12-3/TRBV12-4 - - TGTGCCAGCTGGCGACCCGCGAGGGCAGATACGCAGTATTTC CASWRPARADTQYF
TRBJ2-2 TRBV6-2/TRBV6-3 - TRBD1 TGTGCCAGCAACAGGGGGCTTCCGGCCGGGGAGCTGTTTTTT CASNRGLPAGELFF
TRBJ1-2 TRBV12-3/TRBV12-4 few - TGTGCCAGCAGTTTACCCAAGGGCTATGGCTACACCTTC CASSLPKGYGYTF
TRBJ2-2 TRBV15 - TRBD2 TGTGCCACCAGCAGAGATAGCGGGAGCGGCACCGGGGAGCTGTTTTTT CATSRDSGSGTGELFF
TRBJ2-3 TRBV20-1 - TRBD1 TGCAGTGCCGAGATGGGACAGGGGAAGGGCACAGATACGCAGTATTTT CSAEMGQGKGTDTQYF
TRBJ2-7 TRBV4-1 few - TGCGCCAGCAGCCAAGAAAGTAACATAGGGGACATCTCCTACGAGCAGTACTTC CASSQESNIGDISYEQYF
TRBJ2-7 TRBV28 few TRBD2 TGTGCCAGCAGTTTTGTAGCGGGAGGGAACGAGCAGTACTTC CASSFVAGGNEQYF